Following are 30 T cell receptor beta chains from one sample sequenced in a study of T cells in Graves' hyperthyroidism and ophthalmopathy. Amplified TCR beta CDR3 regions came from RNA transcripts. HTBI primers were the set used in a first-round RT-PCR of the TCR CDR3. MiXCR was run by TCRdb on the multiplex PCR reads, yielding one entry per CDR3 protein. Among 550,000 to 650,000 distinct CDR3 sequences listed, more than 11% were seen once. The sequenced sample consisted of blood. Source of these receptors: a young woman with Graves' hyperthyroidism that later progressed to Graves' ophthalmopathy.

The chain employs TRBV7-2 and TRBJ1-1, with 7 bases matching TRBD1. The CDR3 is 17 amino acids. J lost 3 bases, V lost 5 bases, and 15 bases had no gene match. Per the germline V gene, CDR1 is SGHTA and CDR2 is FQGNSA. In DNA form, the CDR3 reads TGTGCCAGCAGCCTCGACCCGACAGGGAGTCGCCACACTGAAGCTTTCTTT. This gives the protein CASSLDPTGSRHTEAFF.

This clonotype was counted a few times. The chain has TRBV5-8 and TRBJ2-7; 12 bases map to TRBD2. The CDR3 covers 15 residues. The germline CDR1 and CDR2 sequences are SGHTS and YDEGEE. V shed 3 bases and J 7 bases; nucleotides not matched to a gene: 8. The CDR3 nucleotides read TGTGCCAGCAGCTATTGGACTAGCGGGACGGGGGAGCAGTACTTC. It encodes CASSYWTSGTGEQYF.

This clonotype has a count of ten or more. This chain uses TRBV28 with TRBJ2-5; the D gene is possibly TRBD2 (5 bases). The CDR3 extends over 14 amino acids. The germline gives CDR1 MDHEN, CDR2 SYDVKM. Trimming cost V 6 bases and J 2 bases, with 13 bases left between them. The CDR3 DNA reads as TGTGCCAGCAGACTTAACCGGGATCAAGAGACCCAGTACTTC. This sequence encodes CASRLNRDQETQYF.

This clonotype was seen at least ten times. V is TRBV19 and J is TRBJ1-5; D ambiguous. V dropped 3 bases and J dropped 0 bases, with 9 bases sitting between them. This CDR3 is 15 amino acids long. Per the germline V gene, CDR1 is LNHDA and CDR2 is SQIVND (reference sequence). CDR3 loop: CASSIGGPSNQPQHF. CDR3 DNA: TGTGCCAGTAGTATCGGTGGACCTAGCAATCAGCCCCAGCATTTT.

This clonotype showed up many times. CDR3 region: CASSFGTSELTDTQYF. The CDR3 nucleotides read TGTGCCAGCAGCTTTGGGACTAGCGAATTGACAGATACGCAGTATTTT. The chain has TRBV7-6 and TRBJ2-3; 10 bases are shared with TRBD2. V was pared by 3 bases and J by 3 bases, with 6 bases of the junction left unmatched. Germline-derived CDR1 and CDR2 are SGHVS and FNYEAQ. The CDR3 contains 16 residues.

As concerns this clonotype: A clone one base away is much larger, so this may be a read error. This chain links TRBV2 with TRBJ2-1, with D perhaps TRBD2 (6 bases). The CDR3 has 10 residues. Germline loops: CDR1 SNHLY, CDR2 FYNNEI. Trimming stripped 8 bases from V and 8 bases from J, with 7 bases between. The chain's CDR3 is CASGGHEQFF. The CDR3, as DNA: TGTGCCAGCGGAGGGCATGAGCAGTTCTTC.

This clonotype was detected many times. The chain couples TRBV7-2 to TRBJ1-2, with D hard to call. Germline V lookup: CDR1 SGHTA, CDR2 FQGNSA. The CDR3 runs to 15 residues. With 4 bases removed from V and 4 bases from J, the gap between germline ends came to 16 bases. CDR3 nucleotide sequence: TGTGCCAGCAGCTCCGGCTCGCTACGAGTCTATGGCTACACCTTC. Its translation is CASSSGSLRVYGYTF.

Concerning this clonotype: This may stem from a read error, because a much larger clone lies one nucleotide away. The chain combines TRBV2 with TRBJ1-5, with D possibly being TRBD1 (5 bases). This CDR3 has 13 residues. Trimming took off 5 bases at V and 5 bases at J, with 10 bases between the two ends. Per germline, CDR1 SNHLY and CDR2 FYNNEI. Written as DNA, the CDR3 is TGTGCCAGCAGTCTCGGGACCTATCAGCCCCAGCATTTT. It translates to CASSLGTYQPQHF.

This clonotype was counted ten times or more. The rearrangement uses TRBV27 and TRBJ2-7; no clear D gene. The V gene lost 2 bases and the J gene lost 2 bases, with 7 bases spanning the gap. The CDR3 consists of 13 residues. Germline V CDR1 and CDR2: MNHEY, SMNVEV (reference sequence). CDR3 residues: CASSLRYPYEQYF. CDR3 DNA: TGTGCCAGCAGTTTAAGGTATCCCTACGAGCAGTACTTC.

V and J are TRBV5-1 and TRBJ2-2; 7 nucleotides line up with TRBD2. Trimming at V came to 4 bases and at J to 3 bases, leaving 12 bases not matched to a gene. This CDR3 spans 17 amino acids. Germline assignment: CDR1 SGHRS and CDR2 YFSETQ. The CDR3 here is CASSRPGGTLHTGELFF. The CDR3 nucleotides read TGCGCCAGCAGCCGACCCGGGGGGACTCTCCACACCGGGGAGCTGTTTTTT. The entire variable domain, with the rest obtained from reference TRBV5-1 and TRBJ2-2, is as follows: KAGVTQTPRYLIKTRGQQVTLSCSPISGHRSVSWYQQTPGQGLQFLFEYFSETQRNKGNFPGRFSGRQFSNSRSEMNVSTLELGDSALYLCASSRPGGTLHTGELFFGEGSRLTVL.

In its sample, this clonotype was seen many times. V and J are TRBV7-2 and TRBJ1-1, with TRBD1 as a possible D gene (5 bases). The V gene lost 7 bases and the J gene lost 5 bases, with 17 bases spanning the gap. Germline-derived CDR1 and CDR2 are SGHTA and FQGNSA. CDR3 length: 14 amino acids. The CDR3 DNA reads TGTGCCAGCAAACCCCAGGGTGTGGGAACTGAAGCTTTCTTT. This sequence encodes CASKPQGVGTEAFF.

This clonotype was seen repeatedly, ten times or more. For the CDR3, the DNA is TGTGCCAGCAGTCTAACCCCGGGACAGAACTACGAGCAGTACTTC. Residues: CASSLTPGQNYEQYF. V gene TRBV12-3 or TRBV12-4 combines with J gene TRBJ2-7; 7 positions match TRBD1. CDR3 length equals 15 residues. V lost 5 bases, J lost 3 bases, and 10 bases stayed unmatched.

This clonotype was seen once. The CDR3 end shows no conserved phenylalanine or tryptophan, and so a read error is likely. The CDR3 nucleotides read TGTGCCAGCAGCCCCGCAATGAACACTGAAGCTTTCTGT. This gives the protein CASSPAMNTEAFC. The chain links TRBV7-3 to TRBJ1-1; D unresolved. V was cut by 5 bases and J by 0 bases, with 7 bases left in between. Looked up from germline, CDR1 is SGHTA and CDR2 is FQGTGA. CDR3 size: 13 residues.

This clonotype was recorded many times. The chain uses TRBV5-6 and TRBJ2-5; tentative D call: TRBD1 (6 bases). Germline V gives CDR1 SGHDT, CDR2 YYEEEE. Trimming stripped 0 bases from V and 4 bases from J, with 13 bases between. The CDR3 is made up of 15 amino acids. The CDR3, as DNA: TGTGCCAGCAGCTTGGTGCTGTCAGGGGCAGAGACCCAGTACTTC. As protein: CASSLVLSGAETQYF.

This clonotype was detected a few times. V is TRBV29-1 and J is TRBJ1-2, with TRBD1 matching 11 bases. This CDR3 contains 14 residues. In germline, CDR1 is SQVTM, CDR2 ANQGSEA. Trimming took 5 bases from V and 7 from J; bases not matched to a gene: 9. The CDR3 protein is CSVSLGQGATGYTF. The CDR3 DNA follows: TGCAGCGTTTCATTAGGACAGGGGGCTACTGGCTACACCTTC. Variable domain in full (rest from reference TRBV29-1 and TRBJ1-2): SAVISQKPSRDICQRGTSLTIQCQVDSQVTMMFWYRQQPGQSLTLIATANQGSEATYESGFVIDKFPISRPNLTFSTLTVSNMSPEDSSIYLCSVSLGQGATGYTFGSGTRLTVV.

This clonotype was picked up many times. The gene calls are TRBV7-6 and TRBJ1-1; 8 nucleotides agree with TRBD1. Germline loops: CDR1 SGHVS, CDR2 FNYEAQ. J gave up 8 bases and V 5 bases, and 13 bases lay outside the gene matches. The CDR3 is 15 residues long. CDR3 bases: TGTGCCAGCAGCGACATGGACAGGGAGGGTAAAGAAGCTTTCTTT. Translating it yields CASSDMDREGKEAFF.

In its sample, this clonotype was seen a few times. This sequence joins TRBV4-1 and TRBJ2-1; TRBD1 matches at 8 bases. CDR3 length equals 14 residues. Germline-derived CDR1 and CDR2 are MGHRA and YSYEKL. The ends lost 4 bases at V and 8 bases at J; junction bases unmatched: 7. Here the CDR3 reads CASSRSDRVDEQFF. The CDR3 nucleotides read TGCGCCAGCAGCCGATCGGACAGGGTCGATGAGCAGTTCTTC.

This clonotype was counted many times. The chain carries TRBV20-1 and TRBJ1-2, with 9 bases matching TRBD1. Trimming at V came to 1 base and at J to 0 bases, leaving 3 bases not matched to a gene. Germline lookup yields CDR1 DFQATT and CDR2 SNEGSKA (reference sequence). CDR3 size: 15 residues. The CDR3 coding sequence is TGCAGTGCTAGAGCGGGACAGGGACCTAACTATGGCTACACCTTC. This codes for CSARAGQGPNYGYTF.

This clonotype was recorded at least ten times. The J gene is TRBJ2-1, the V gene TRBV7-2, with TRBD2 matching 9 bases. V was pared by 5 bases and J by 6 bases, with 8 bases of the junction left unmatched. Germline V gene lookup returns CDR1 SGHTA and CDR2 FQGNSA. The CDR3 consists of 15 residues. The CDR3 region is CASSQQPTSGNEQFF. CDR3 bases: TGTGCCAGCAGCCAACAGCCGACTAGCGGCAATGAGCAGTTCTTC.

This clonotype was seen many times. CDR3 protein: CASTSGALNTGELFF. CDR3 DNA sequence: TGTGCCAGCACCTCTGGGGCCTTGAACACCGGGGAGCTGTTTTTT. The chain joins TRBV28 to TRBJ2-2; a possible D gene is TRBD1 (5 bases). CDR1 and CDR2 from the germline V gene are MDHEN and SYDVKM. The CDR3 totals 15 residues. V was cut by 7 bases and J by 1 base, with 13 bases left in between.

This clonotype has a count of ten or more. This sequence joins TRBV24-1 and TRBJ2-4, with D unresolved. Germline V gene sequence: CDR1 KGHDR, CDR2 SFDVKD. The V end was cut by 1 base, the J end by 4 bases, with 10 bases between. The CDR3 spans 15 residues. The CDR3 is CATSDFRDTKNIQYF. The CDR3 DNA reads TGTGCCACCAGTGATTTTAGAGACACAAAAAACATTCAGTACTTC.

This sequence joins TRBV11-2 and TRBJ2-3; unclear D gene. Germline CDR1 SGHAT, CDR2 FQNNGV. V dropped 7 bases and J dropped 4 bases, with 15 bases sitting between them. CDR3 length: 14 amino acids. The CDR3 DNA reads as TGTGCCAGCACGTCTGGGATAGGAGCAGATACGCAGTATTTT. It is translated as CASTSGIGADTQYF.

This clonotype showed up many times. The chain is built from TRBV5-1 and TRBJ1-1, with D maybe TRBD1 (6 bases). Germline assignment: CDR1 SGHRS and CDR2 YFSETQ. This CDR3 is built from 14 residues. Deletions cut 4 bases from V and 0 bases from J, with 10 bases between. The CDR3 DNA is TGCGCCAGCAGCGCATACAGGGTGAACACTGAAGCTTTCTTT. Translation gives CASSAYRVNTEAFF.

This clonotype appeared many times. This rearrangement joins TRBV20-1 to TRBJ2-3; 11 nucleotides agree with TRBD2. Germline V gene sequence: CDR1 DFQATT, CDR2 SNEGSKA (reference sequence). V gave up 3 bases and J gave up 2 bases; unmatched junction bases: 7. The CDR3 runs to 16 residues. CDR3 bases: TGCAGTGCTAGCACCCCTAGCGGGAGGTACACAGATACGCAGTATTTT. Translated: CSASTPSGRYTDTQYF.

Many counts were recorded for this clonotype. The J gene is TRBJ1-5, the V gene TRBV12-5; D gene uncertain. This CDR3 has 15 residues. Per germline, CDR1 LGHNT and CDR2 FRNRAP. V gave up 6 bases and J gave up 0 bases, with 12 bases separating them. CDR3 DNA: TGTGCTAGTGGGAGCGGGTCGAATAGCAATCAGCCCCAGCATTTT. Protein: CASGSGSNSNQPQHF.

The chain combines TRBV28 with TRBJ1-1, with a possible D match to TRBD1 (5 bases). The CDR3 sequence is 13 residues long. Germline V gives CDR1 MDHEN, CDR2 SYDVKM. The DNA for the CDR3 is TGTGGGGCCGCGGACAATATGAACACTGAAGCTTTCTTT. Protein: CGAADNMNTEAFF.

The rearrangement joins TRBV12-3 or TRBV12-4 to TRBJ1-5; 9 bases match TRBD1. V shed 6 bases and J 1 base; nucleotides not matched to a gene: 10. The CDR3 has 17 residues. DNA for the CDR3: TGTGCCAGCAGCCTGGGGACAGGGTCATGGAGCAATCAGCCCCAGCATTTT. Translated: CASSLGTGSWSNQPQHF.

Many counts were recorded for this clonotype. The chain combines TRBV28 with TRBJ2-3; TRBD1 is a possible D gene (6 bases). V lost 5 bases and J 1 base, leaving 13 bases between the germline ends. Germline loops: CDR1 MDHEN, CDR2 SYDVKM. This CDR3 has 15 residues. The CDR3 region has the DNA TGTGCCAGCAGTGTACACAGGGTGGGCACAGATACGCAGTATTTT. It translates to CASSVHRVGTDTQYF.

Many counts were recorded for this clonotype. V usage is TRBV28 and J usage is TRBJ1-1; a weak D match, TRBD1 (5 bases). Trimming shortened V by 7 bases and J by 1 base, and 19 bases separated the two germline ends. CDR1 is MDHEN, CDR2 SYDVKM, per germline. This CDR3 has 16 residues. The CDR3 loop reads CASIGTAEYQNTEAFF. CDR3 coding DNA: TGTGCCAGCATCGGGACGGCCGAATATCAGAACACTGAAGCTTTCTTT.

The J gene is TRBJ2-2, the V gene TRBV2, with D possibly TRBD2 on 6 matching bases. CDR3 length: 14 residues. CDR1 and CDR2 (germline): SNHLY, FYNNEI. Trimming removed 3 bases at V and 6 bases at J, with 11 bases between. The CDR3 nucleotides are TGTGCCAGCAGTGAGAGGACTAATTCCGGGGAGCTGTTTTTT. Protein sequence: CASSERTNSGELFF.